This is a list of T cell receptor beta chains from one sample in a study of shared clonotypes between healthy human individuals. Data came from immunoSEQ multiplex PCR; TCRdb stores just in-frame clones and leaves some out. The sample has some 2 million clones; roughly 94% are singletons. What was sequenced was naive CD4+ T cells sorted from blood. All receptors come from a man aged 18 to 29 in good health. The CDR3 runs from the conserved cysteine through the conserved F or W. The D gene is left open where the match is weak. Clone size, where shown, is once, few, many, or a class for clones that have expanded.

TRBV29-1	TRBJ1-4	NA	NA	CSVSTGGKAEKLFF	TGCAGCGTTTCGACAGGAGGGAAAGCTGAAAAACTGTTTTTT
TRBV5-1	TRBJ1-5	NA	NA	CASSLAGGPQQPQHF	TGCGCCAGCAGCTTGGCTGGGGGGCCCCAACAGCCCCAGCATTTT
TRBV7-9	TRBJ1-4	NA	TRBD1	CASSQGQGSEKLFF	TGTGCCAGCAGCCAGGGACAGGGATCTGAAAAACTGTTTTTT
TRBV18	TRBJ2-7	NA	TRBD2	CASSPPGGRSPYEQYF	TGTGCCAGCTCACCCCCCGGGGGGAGGAGCCCCTACGAGCAGTACTTC
TRBV5-6	TRBJ2-7	NA	NA	CASSLAWPGSYEQYF	TGTGCCAGCAGCTTGGCTTGGCCGGGGTCCTACGAGCAGTACTTC
TRBV18	TRBJ2-7	NA	NA	CASSPGSKDYEQYF	TGTGCCAGCTCCCCGGGCTCGAAGGACTACGAGCAGTACTTC
TRBV6-6	TRBJ2-2	NA	TRBD2	CASSYAGGNTGELFF	TGTGCCAGCAGTTACGCGGGAGGGAACACCGGGGAGCTGTTTTTT
TRBV7-8	TRBJ2-7	NA	TRBD2	CASSHRAGLLSYEQYF	TGTGCCAGCAGCCACAGAGCGGGACTCCTATCCTACGAGCAGTACTTC
TRBV28	TRBJ1-5	NA	NA	CASSLTDRVNQPQHF	TGTGCCAGCAGTTTAACCGACAGAGTCAATCAGCCCCAGCATTTT
TRBV27	TRBJ2-3	NA	TRBD2	CASSLYPPTAGGVGDTQYF	TGTGCCAGCAGTTTATATCCCCCGACTGCGGGGGGGGTTGGAGATACGCAGTATTTT
TRBV11-2	TRBJ1-3	NA	NA	CASSEGRPGNTIYF	TGTGCCAGCAGCGAGGGGCGGCCTGGAAACACCATATATTTT
TRBV10-3	TRBJ1-1	NA	NA	CAISPVLEGEAFF	TGTGCCATCAGTCCTGTCTTAGAAGGTGAAGCTTTCTTT
TRBV27	TRBJ1-5	NA	TRBD1	CASSPTGAGGNQPQHF	TGTGCCAGCAGCCCTACAGGGGCGGGAGGGAATCAGCCCCAGCATTTT
TRBV20-1	TRBJ2-7	NA	NA	CSASGGGEQYF	TGCAGTGCTAGTGGGGGCGGCGAGCAGTACTTC
TRBV5-1	TRBJ2-7	NA	NA	CASSPIQTVSYEQYF	TGCGCCAGCAGCCCCATTCAGACAGTATCCTACGAGCAGTACTTC
TRBV30	TRBJ2-7	NA	TRBD1	CAWRQGAYEQYF	TGTGCCTGGAGACAGGGGGCTTACGAGCAGTACTTC
TRBV30	TRBJ1-6	NA	NA	CAWSKGVGPPLHF	TGTGCCTGGAGTAAGGGGGTAGGGCCACCCCTCCACTTT
TRBV5-4	TRBJ2-7	NA	NA	CASRTGDRDSYEQYF	TGTGCCAGCAGGACTGGGGACCGAGACTCCTACGAGCAGTACTTC
TRBV5-4	TRBJ2-3	NA	NA	CASSHIADTQYF	TGTGCCAGCAGCCATATAGCTGATACGCAGTATTTT
TRBV4-1	TRBJ2-7	NA	TRBD1	CASSPLQGAYEQYF	TGCGCCAGCAGCCCCCTACAGGGGGCCTACGAGCAGTACTTC
TRBV10-2	TRBJ2-2	NA	TRBD1	CTSSSDRGRTGELFF	TGTACCAGCAGTTCAGACAGGGGGCGCACCGGGGAGCTGTTTTTT
TRBV2	TRBJ1-5	NA	NA	CASTGMAGFGQPQHF	TGTGCCAGCACCGGGATGGCGGGTTTCGGTCAGCCCCAGCATTTT
TRBV5-4	TRBJ1-1	NA	TRBD1	CASSSGTENTEAFF	TGTGCCAGCAGTTCAGGGACAGAGAACACTGAAGCTTTCTTT
TRBV5-1	TRBJ2-5	NA	TRBD2	CASRGLAGNQETQYF	TGCGCCAGCAGGGGACTAGCGGGCAACCAAGAGACCCAGTACTTC
TRBV11-2	TRBJ1-4	NA	NA	CASSYGGAEKLFF	TGTGCCAGCAGCTACGGAGGGGCGGAAAAACTGTTTTTT
TRBV6-1	TRBJ2-7	NA	TRBD1	CASSEYGTAPAYEQYF	TGTGCCAGCAGTGAATACGGGACAGCCCCGGCCTACGAGCAGTACTTC
TRBV5-4	TRBJ1-2	NA	NA	CASSYGTEHYGYTF	TGTGCCAGCAGTTACGGGACCGAGCACTATGGCTACACCTTC
TRBV6-1	TRBJ2-1	NA	TRBD2	CASSDRTSGGADNEQFF	TGTGCCAGCAGTGACCGGACTAGCGGGGGGGCGGACAATGAGCAGTTCTTC
TRBV10-3	TRBJ1-6	NA	NA	CAISESGPAVNSPLHF	TGTGCCATCAGTGAGTCGGGGCCCGCGGTTAATTCACCCCTCCACTTT
TRBV25-1	TRBJ2-4	NA	NA	CASSEAGSKNIQYF	TGTGCCAGCAGTGAGGCAGGCTCCAAAAACATTCAGTACTTC
TRBV20-1	TRBJ2-3	NA	NA	CRAGGTDTQYF	TGCAGGGCCGGGGGCACAGATACGCAGTATTTT
TRBV5-1	TRBJ2-5	NA	TRBD1	CASSPQGYQETQYF	TGCGCCAGCAGCCCACAGGGGTACCAAGAGACCCAGTACTTC
TRBV27	TRBJ2-7	NA	TRBD2	CASRLAGGPNEQYF	TGTGCCAGCAGACTAGCGGGGGGGCCCAACGAGCAGTACTTC
TRBV9	TRBJ2-1	NA	NA	CASSTQGISYNEQFF	TGTGCCAGCAGCACACAGGGCATATCTTACAATGAGCAGTTCTTC
TRBV29-1	TRBJ2-5	NA	TRBD2	CSVRRLAVQETQYF	TGCAGCGTTAGACGACTAGCGGTTCAAGAGACCCAGTACTTC
TRBV28	TRBJ2-5	NA	NA	CASSSRRTIQETQYF	TGTGCCAGCAGTTCAAGGCGGACAATCCAAGAGACCCAGTACTTC
TRBV6-5	TRBJ2-7	NA	TRBD1	CASSLGQVPYEQYF	TGTGCCAGCAGTCTAGGACAGGTTCCATACGAGCAGTACTTC
TRBV10-3	TRBJ2-5	NA	TRBD2	CAISEWERGPPETQYF	TGTGCCATCAGTGAGTGGGAGCGGGGGCCCCCAGAGACCCAGTACTTC
TRBV30	TRBJ2-1	NA	NA	CAWSVRSIGYNEQFF	TGTGCCTGGAGTGTACGGAGTATTGGTTACAATGAGCAGTTCTTC
TRBV30	TRBJ2-3	NA	NA	CAWRPGTTDTQYF	TGTGCCTGGAGACCCGGGACTACAGATACGCAGTATTTT
TRBV5-1	TRBJ2-2	NA	TRBD1	CASSLFTGATGELFF	TGCGCCAGCAGCTTATTTACAGGGGCCACCGGGGAGCTGTTTTTT
TRBV6-6	TRBJ2-5	NA	TRBD2	CASSLSGGPTETQYF	TGTGCCAGCAGCCTTAGCGGGGGGCCGACGGAGACCCAGTACTTC
TRBV25-1	TRBJ2-7	NA	NA	CASSASGRYYEQYF	TGTGCCAGCAGTGCTTCGGGACGTTACTACGAGCAGTACTTC
TRBV5-1	TRBJ2-5	NA	NA	CASSMGPWGETQYF	TGCGCCAGCAGCATGGGACCATGGGGAGAGACCCAGTACTTC
TRBV28	TRBJ1-2	NA	NA	CASSSGFYGYTF	TGTGCCAGCAGTTCAGGGTTCTATGGCTACACCTTC
TRBV20-1	TRBJ2-5	NA	NA	CSAREETQYF	TGCAGTGCTCGTGAAGAGACCCAGTACTTC
TRBV7-9	TRBJ2-5	NA	NA	CASSGGRQTQYF	TGTGCCAGCAGCGGGGGGAGGCAGACCCAGTACTTC
TRBV5-4	TRBJ2-3	NA	NA	CASSSGVGARSDTQYF	TGTGCCAGCAGCTCTGGAGTGGGGGCCCGTTCAGATACGCAGTATTTT
TRBV5-6	TRBJ1-3	NA	NA	CASSLVGQHSGNTIYF	TGTGCCAGCAGCTTGGTTGGGCAGCACTCTGGAAACACCATATATTTT
TRBV2	TRBJ1-3	NA	TRBD1	CACQGDSGNTIYF	TGTGCCTGCCAGGGGGACTCTGGAAACACCATATATTTT
TRBV7-6	TRBJ1-1	NA	NA	CASSLRRGTEAFF	TGTGCCAGCAGCTTAAGGAGGGGGACCGAAGCTTTCTTT
TRBV10-2	TRBJ2-1	NA	NA	CASSESGRGGLYNEQFF	TGCGCCAGCAGTGAGTCAGGAAGGGGGGGGCTCTACAATGAGCAGTTCTTC
TRBV25-1	TRBJ2-1	NA	NA	CASRIYQSNEQFF	TGTGCCAGCAGGATCTATCAGTCGAATGAGCAGTTCTTC
TRBV7-2	TRBJ2-3	NA	NA	CASSFQLSTDTQYF	TGTGCCAGCAGCTTTCAGCTAAGCACAGATACGCAGTATTTT
TRBV14	TRBJ2-7	once	NA	CASSQWDVPPYEQYF	TGTGCCAGCAGCCAATGGGACGTACCTCCTTACGAGCAGTACTTC
TRBV5-1	TRBJ2-7	once	NA	CASSLYSGYEQYF	TGCGCCAGCAGCTTGTATTCAGGGTACGAGCAGTACTTC
TRBV30	TRBJ2-7	once	NA	CAWSGPVLSTEEQYF	TGTGCCTGGAGTGGTCCAGTATTATCAACGGAGGAGCAGTACTTC
TRBV5-1	TRBJ2-7	NA	NA	CASSSQGPFSYEQYF	TGCGCCAGCAGCTCCCAGGGCCCTTTTTCGTACGAGCAGTACTTC
TRBV7-3	TRBJ2-7	NA	TRBD1	CASSLIGTGSEQYF	TGTGCCAGCAGCTTAATAGGGACAGGATCCGAGCAGTACTTC
TRBV5-4	TRBJ1-1	NA	NA	CASSYRDGTEAFF	TGTGCCAGCAGTTACAGGGATGGTACTGAAGCTTTCTTT